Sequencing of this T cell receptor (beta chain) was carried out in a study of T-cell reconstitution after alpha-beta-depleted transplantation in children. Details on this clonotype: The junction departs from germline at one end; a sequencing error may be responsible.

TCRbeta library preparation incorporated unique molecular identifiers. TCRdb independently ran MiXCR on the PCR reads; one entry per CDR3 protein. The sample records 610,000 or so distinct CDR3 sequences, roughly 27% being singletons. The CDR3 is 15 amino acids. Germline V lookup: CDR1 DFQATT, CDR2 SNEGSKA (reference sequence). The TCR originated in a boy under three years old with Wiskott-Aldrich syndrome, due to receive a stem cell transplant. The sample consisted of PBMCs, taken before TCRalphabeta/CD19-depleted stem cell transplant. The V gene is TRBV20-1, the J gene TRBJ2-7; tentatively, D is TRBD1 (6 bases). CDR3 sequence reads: CSARGQRSSSYEQYF. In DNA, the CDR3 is TGCAGTGCCAGAGGACAGAGGTCTTCTTCCTACGAGCAGTACTTC.